These 15 T cell receptor beta chains came from one sample sequenced in a study of T cells after yellow fever vaccination. Each CDR3 protein gets one entry after TCRdb re-called the 5' RACE reads with MiXCR. The data contain about 320,000 distinct CDR3 sequences, approximately 12% of them seen just once; the ten biggest clones take up approximately 3.4%. Material: CD4+ T cells sorted from PBMCs, obtained 15 days after the yellow fever booster vaccination. Receptors originate from a man between 18 and 35 years old who received the YFV17D yellow fever vaccine.

This sequence joins TRBV7-3 and TRBJ2-2; 9 bases match TRBD1. The CDR3 runs 17 residues. The junction had 10 bases not matched to a gene; V was cut back by 4 bases and J by 4 bases. The germline gives CDR1 SGHTA, CDR2 FQGTGA. CDR3 loop: CASSWGRGTGLTGELFF. As DNA, the CDR3 is TGTGCCAGCAGCTGGGGTCGCGGGACAGGGCTCACCGGGGAGCTGTTTTTT.

This clonotype was observed many times. J is TRBJ2-1 and V is TRBV6-2 or TRBV6-3; 9 positions match TRBD2. Losses at the gene ends were 0 bases for V and 4 bases for J; bases not matched to a gene: 7. The V gene's germline CDR1 is MNHEY and CDR2 SVGEGT. The CDR3 spans 17 residues. CDR3 DNA: TGTGCCAGCAGTTACTCGGCCCCTAGCGGGGTATACAATGAGCAGTTCTTC. Residues: CASSYSAPSGVYNEQFF.

The table lists this clonotype with a few counts. The chain uses TRBV7-2 and TRBJ1-5; weak D call: TRBD1 (6 bases). From germline, CDR1 is SGHTA and CDR2 FQGNSA. This CDR3 region has 15 residues. V was trimmed by 2 bases and J by 6 bases, leaving 14 bases between them. The CDR3, as DNA: TGTGCCAGCAGCTTACGGGGGGCCCCTAGTCAGCCCCAGCATTTT. It yields the protein CASSLRGAPSQPQHF.

The chain couples TRBV20-1 to TRBJ1-6; 8 bases are a match to TRBD1. Germline V gene sequence: CDR1 DFQATT, CDR2 SNEGSKA (reference sequence). V dropped 6 bases and J dropped 14; count of bases not matched to a gene: 12. CDR3 length equals 13 residues. The CDR3 DNA reads as TGCAGTGCCCAGGACAGGGAAGAGGGGTCCCTCCACTTT. This translates into CSAQDREEGSLHF.

The V call is TRBV20-1, the J call TRBJ2-5; TRBD2 matches at 10 bases. The CDR3 totals 15 residues. Germline CDR1 DFQATT, CDR2 SNEGSKA (reference sequence). With 7 bases clipped from V and 5 bases from J, the junction kept 13 bases outside the gene matches. CDR3 region: CSDVMPSGGGETQYF. The DNA for the CDR3 is TGCAGTGATGTGATGCCTAGCGGGGGCGGGGAGACCCAGTACTTC.

Only a few counts were recorded for this clonotype. This chain links TRBV10-3 with TRBJ1-5, with D hard to call. There are 12 residues in the CDR3. Germline assignment: CDR1 ENHRY and CDR2 SYGVKD. V lost 3 bases, J lost 4 bases, and 4 bases lay in between. In DNA, the CDR3 is TGTGCCATCAGTGACGCAAATCAGCCCCAGCATTTT. It codes for CAISDANQPQHF.

The chain joins TRBV28 to TRBJ1-1; 12 bases map to TRBD1. Germline trimming cut 5 bases from V and 5 bases from J; bases unmatched to any gene: 12. The CDR3 spans 17 residues. Per the germline V gene, CDR1 is MDHEN and CDR2 is SYDVKM. The DNA of the CDR3 is TGTGCCAGCAGTGGTACCGGGACAGGGGGCAGTTATACTGAAGCTTTCTTT. Translation: CASSGTGTGGSYTEAFF.

This clonotype was picked up a small number of times. The chain links TRBV11-1 to TRBJ2-5, with 7 bases that match TRBD1. Trimming took 5 bases from V and 1 from J; bases not matched to a gene: 4. The germline gives CDR1 SGHAT, CDR2 FQDESV (reference sequence). This CDR3 region has 14 residues. The CDR3 loop is CASSKGTAQETQYF. The CDR3 nucleotides are TGTGCCAGCAGCAAAGGGACAGCCCAAGAGACCCAGTACTTC.

The gene calls are TRBV5-6 and TRBJ1-2; 9 bases fit TRBD1. Germline lookup yields CDR1 SGHDT and CDR2 YYEEEE. V trimming: 0 bases; J trimming: 8 bases; junction bases outside the gene matches: 14. This CDR3 contains 17 residues. This chain's CDR3 is CASSLGTRSVTGGGYTF. In DNA form, the CDR3 reads TGTGCCAGCAGCTTGGGAACACGATCGGTGACAGGGGGAGGCTACACCTTC.

This clonotype occurred a few times. The V gene is TRBV20-1, the J gene TRBJ1-2; possibly TRBD1 for D (5 bases). The CDR3 runs 13 residues. The V gene's germline CDR1 is DFQATT and CDR2 SNEGSKA (reference sequence). The germline V and J ends were trimmed by 3 bases and 8 bases, with 16 bases remaining between them. This chain's CDR3 is CSASSGSVGGYTF. The CDR3 DNA sequence: TGCAGTGCTAGCTCAGGGTCTGTTGGCGGCTACACCTTC.

The chain couples TRBV5-6 to TRBJ2-1, with D perhaps given as TRBD1 or TRBD2 (6 bases each). V dropped 4 bases and J dropped 5 bases, with 7 bases sitting between them. The CDR3 contains 12 residues. From germline, CDR1 is SGHDT and CDR2 YYEEEE. CDR3 in amino acids: CASSGGHNEQFF. In DNA, the CDR3 is TGTGCCAGCAGCGGGGGGCACAATGAGCAGTTCTTC.

This clonotype was seen repeatedly, ten times or more. The gene calls are TRBV12-3 or TRBV12-4 and TRBJ2-7; weak D call: TRBD1 (5 bases). The germline V and J ends were trimmed by 5 bases and 5 bases, with 19 bases remaining between them. The CDR3 runs 15 residues. CDR3 in DNA: TGTGCCAGCAGTGCCGCCAGGGCTGGGGTGGACGAGCAGTACGTC. Amino acid sequence: CASSAARAGVDEQYV.

The V and J genes are TRBV7-2 and TRBJ2-3; D gene ambiguous. Looked up from germline, CDR1 is SGHTA and CDR2 is FQGNSA. Trimming cost V 0 bases and J 3 bases, with 10 bases left between them. The CDR3 length is 15 residues. The CDR3: CASSLALGITDTQYF. The CDR3, as DNA: TGTGCCAGCAGCTTAGCTTTAGGGATAACAGATACGCAGTATTTT.

Concerning this clonotype itself: One end of the junction is discordant with germline, which a read error may explain. The rearrangement joins TRBV4-1 to TRBJ1-2; TRBD1 is a possible D gene (5 bases). Per the germline V gene, CDR1 is MGHRA and CDR2 is YSYEKL. This CDR3 spans 13 amino acids. The CDR3 region is CASSQAILGPYFF. The DNA of the CDR3 is TGCGCCAGCAGCCAAGCCATCCTGGGACCGTACTTTTTC.

This clonotype came up a few times. The gene calls are TRBV5-1 and TRBJ2-5, with TRBD1 matching 10 bases. V lost 1 base to trimming and J lost 1 base; unmatched junction nucleotides: 10. The CDR3 loop spans 18 amino acids. The germline gives CDR1 SGHRS, CDR2 YFSETQ. The CDR3 DNA is TGCGCCAGCAGCTTGCCGGGACAGGGGTTCAGGAGCCAAGAGACCCAGTACTTC. Translation gives CASSLPGQGFRSQETQYF. The whole variable domain, remainder taken from reference TRBV5-1 and TRBJ2-5, is KAGVTQTPRYLIKTRGQQVTLSCSPISGHRSVSWYQQTPGQGLQFLFEYFSETQRNKGNFPGRFSGRQFSNSRSEMNVSTLELGDSALYLCASSLPGQGFRSQETQYFGPGTRLLVL.